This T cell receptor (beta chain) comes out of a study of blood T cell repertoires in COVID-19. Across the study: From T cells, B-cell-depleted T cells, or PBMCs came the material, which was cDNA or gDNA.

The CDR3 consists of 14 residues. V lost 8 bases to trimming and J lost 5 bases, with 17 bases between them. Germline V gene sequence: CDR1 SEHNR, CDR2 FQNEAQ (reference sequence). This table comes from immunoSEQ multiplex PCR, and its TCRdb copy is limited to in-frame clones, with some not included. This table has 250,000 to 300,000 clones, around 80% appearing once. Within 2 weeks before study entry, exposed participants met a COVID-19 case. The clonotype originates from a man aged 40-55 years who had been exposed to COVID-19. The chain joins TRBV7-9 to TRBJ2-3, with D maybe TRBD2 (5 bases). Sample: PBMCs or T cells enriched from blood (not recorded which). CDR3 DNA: TGTGCCAGCGGCGGGCCGGGGATTGTAGATACGCAGTATTTT. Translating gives CASGGPGIVDTQYF.